In this sample, the clone carrying this T cell receptor (beta chain) turned up many times. Time point specified: pre-sensitization, week 0. The treatment denotes: therapeutic diphenylcyclopropenone sensitization with weekly scalp DPC. Germline V gene sequence: CDR1 MDHEN, CDR2 SYDVKM. V was shortened by 5 bases and J by 3 bases, with 18 bases between the two germline ends. The CDR3 spans 16 residues. This sample was included in a study of human T cells and chemical hapten exposure. Study overall: Patch tests put 0.01% DPC on the upper back, and the results were checked at 6 days.

Each CDR3 protein is one row after TCRdb ran MiXCR on the RACE reads. The sample contains 300,000 to 450,000 distinct CDR3 sequences, roughly 4.6% of which appear only once. Sequencing used whole blood, obtained in connection with sensitization to the hapten diphenylcyclopropenone (DPC). This sequence originates from a woman aged 45-65 years with alopecia areata. Some clones in this sample may be carry-over from other donors' samples. The gene calls are TRBV28 and TRBJ2-3; TRBD2 might be the D (6 bases). As DNA, the CDR3 is TGTGCCAGCAGTCCCCGCGTGACACTAGCAACAGATACGCAGTATTTT. Protein product: CASSPRVTLATDTQYF.